Below, 28 T cell receptor beta chains from the same sample are listed, as sequenced in a study of tumor-infiltrating lymphocytes in localized non-small cell lung cancer. Generated by immunoSEQ multiplex PCR, the TCRdb table keeps only in-frame clones and is missing some. The data hold 25,000 to 30,000 clones, with approximately 83% observed a single time. Specimen: lung tumor tissue. These receptors were taken from a human donor with non-small cell lung cancer.

The rearrangement links TRBV7-8 to TRBJ2-7; no reliable D call. Trimming removed 2 bases at V and 7 bases at J, with 6 bases between. This CDR3 is 11 amino acids long. The germline gives CDR1 SGHVS, CDR2 FQNEAQ. The CDR3 DNA reads as TGTGCCAGCAGCTTATCGGAAGAGCAGTACTTC. This encodes CASSLSEEQYF.

The CDR3 region has the DNA TGTGCCAGCAAGGCTCTAGCGGGGGGACCCTACAATGAGCAGTTCTTC. As protein: CASKALAGGPYNEQFF. The chain is built from TRBV5-6 and TRBJ2-1; the match to TRBD2 covers 11 bases. Germline CDR1 reads SGHDT; CDR2 reads YYEEEE. The length of the CDR3 is 16 residues. The V and J ends lost 6 bases and 2 bases, in that order; junction bases with no gene match: 7.

This clone was found once. This chain connects TRBV29-1 to TRBJ1-1, with D possibly matching TRBD1 (5 bases). The V gene lost 6 bases and the J gene lost 1 base, with 15 bases spanning the gap. CDR1 and CDR2 from the germline V gene are SQVTM and ANQGSEA. The length of the CDR3 is 14 residues. CDR3 loop: CSVLGLPGNTEAFF. CDR3 bases: TGCAGCGTCCTGGGGCTACCGGGGAACACTGAAGCTTTCTTT. Drawing the rest from reference TRBV29-1 and TRBJ1-1, the complete variable domain is SAVISQKPSRDICQRGTSLTIQCQVDSQVTMMFWYRQQPGQSLTLIATANQGSEATYESGFVIDKFPISRPNLTFSTLTVSNMSPEDSSIYLCSVLGLPGNTEAFFGQGTRLTVV.

The chain is built from TRBV19 and TRBJ1-2; D unclear. Germline V gene sequence: CDR1 LNHDA, CDR2 SQIVND (reference sequence). With 1 base removed from V and 1 base from J, the gap between germline ends came to 10 bases. There are 15 residues in the CDR3. This CDR3 is CASSIVQVRNYGYTF. The CDR3 bases are TGTGCCAGTAGTATAGTACAAGTACGTAACTATGGCTACACCTTC.

This rearrangement joins TRBV7-2 to TRBJ2-7; 7 bases agree with TRBD2. The J segment lost 2 bases and the V segment lost 8 bases, leaving 6 bases of the junction unmatched. CDR1 SGHTA and CDR2 FQGNSA come from the germline V gene. This CDR3 comprises 13 residues. The CDR3, as DNA: TGTGCCAGCGGACGGGGGGTAACCTACGAGCAGTACTTC. This encodes CASGRGVTYEQYF.

The rearrangement uses TRBV15 and TRBJ1-2, with D uncertain. Trimming left V 5 bases short and J 2 bases short, with 12 bases between. Germline CDR1 LNHNV, CDR2 YYDKDF (reference sequence). The CDR3 spans 14 residues. The CDR3 loop is CATSPPRQNYGYTF. Here the CDR3 DNA reads TGTGCCACCAGCCCTCCTCGACAAAACTATGGCTACACCTTC.

The chain has TRBV28 and TRBJ1-6; TRBD1 is a possible D gene (5 bases). Trimming pared 6 bases from V and 7 bases from J, leaving 13 bases between. The V gene's germline CDR1 is MDHEN and CDR2 SYDVKM. The CDR3 is 14 residues long. The CDR3 loop is CASRPRVGNSPLHF. The CDR3 coding sequence is TGTGCCAGCAGACCCAGGGTTGGGAATTCACCCCTCCACTTT.

The J gene is TRBJ1-2, the V gene TRBV6-6, with TRBD1 as a possible D gene (6 bases). The V end lost 2 bases, the J end lost 7 bases, and 14 bases lay between the germline ends. Germline CDR1 and CDR2: MNHNY and SVGAGI (reference sequence). The CDR3 has 14 residues. This CDR3 reads CASSYGPQGTGYTF. For the CDR3, the DNA is TGTGCCAGCAGTTACGGACCTCAGGGGACTGGCTACACCTTC.

V and J are TRBV6-5 and TRBJ1-2, with D unclear. CDR1 and CDR2 from the germline V gene are MNHEY and SVGAGI. This CDR3 has 16 amino acids. The V end was cut by 0 bases, the J end by 4 bases, with 15 bases between. Written as DNA, the CDR3 is TGTGCCAGCAGTTACTCGCGGGGAAGGTCGGTCTATGGCTACACCTTC. Its protein is CASSYSRGRSVYGYTF.

This clone occurred a few times. The genes are TRBV19 and TRBJ2-3, with TRBD2 matching 8 bases. The germline gives CDR1 LNHDA, CDR2 SQIVND (reference sequence). J gave up 3 bases and V 7 bases, and 3 bases lay outside the gene matches. The CDR3 totals 13 residues. The CDR3 is CASNKRGTDTQYF. In DNA form, the CDR3 reads TGTGCCAGTAATAAGCGGGGGACAGATACGCAGTATTTT.

In this sample, this clone turned up a few times. The chain is built from TRBV5-1 and TRBJ2-7; TRBD1 agrees at 8 bases. Germline V gene sequence: CDR1 SGHRS, CDR2 YFSETQ. The CDR3 is made up of 13 amino acids. Trimming at V came to 7 bases and at J to 2 bases, leaving 5 bases not matched to a gene. CDR3 DNA sequence: TGCGCCAGCGGAGCAGGGGGCCCCTACGAGCAGTACTTC. Translated: CASGAGGPYEQYF.

V and J are TRBV14 and TRBJ1-6; the D is unclear. Trimming shortened V by 1 base and J by 9 bases, and 13 bases separated the two germline ends. The CDR3 loop spans 15 amino acids. Germline V gives CDR1 SGHDN, CDR2 FVKESK. CDR3 sequence (DNA): TGTGCCAGCAGCCAAGGGTTGGGGTGGAGTTCACCCCTCCACTTT. Translated, it gives CASSQGLGWSSPLHF.

In this sample, this clone turned up once. The chain employs TRBV30 and TRBJ1-2; no clear D. V lost 0 bases and J 2 bases, leaving 13 bases between the germline ends. Germline V gives CDR1 GTSNPN, CDR2 SVGIG (reference sequence). The CDR3 loop spans 15 amino acids. The CDR3 coding sequence is TGTGCCTGGAGTGTACGGGGTGCTTTCAACTATGGCTACACCTTC. It codes for CAWSVRGAFNYGYTF.

The table lists this clone with a count of one. The CDR3 reads CASSRRGPGANVLTF. The CDR3 coding sequence is TGTGCCAGCAGTAGAAGGGGACCTGGGGCCAACGTCCTGACTTTC. J is TRBJ2-6 and V is TRBV2; D possibly matches TRBD1 or TRBD2 (5 bases each). The CDR3 totals 15 residues. CDR1 is SNHLY and CDR2 is FYNNEI in the germline V gene. The ends were cut back, 5 bases at V and 2 bases at J, with 10 bases in the middle. Full variable domain (missing parts from reference TRBV2 and TRBJ2-6): EPEVTQTPSHQVTQMGQEVILRCVPISNHLYFYWYRQILGQKVEFLVSFYNNEISEKSEIFDDQFSVERPDGSNFTLKIRSTKLEDSAMYFCASSRRGPGANVLTFGAGSRLTVL.

The gene calls are TRBV19 and TRBJ1-6, with no clear D. Germline values: CDR1 LNHDA, CDR2 SQIVND (reference sequence). Trimming removed 7 bases from V and 9 bases from J, with 10 bases in between. The CDR3 has 12 residues. In DNA, the CDR3 is TGTGCCAGTAATTTGGCAGGTTCACCCCTCCACTTT. The encoded protein is CASNLAGSPLHF.

V and J are TRBV5-6 and TRBJ2-3, with 11 bases matching TRBD2. Germline loops: CDR1 SGHDT, CDR2 YYEEEE. Germline trimming cut 0 bases from V and 4 bases from J; bases unmatched to any gene: 1. This CDR3 is 15 amino acids long. This chain's CDR3 is CASSLVLAGADTQYF. The CDR3 bases are TGTGCCAGCAGCTTGGTACTAGCGGGGGCAGATACGCAGTATTTT.

The V call is TRBV19, the J call TRBJ2-3; 11 bases agree with TRBD2. This CDR3 has 13 residues. The germline V gene has CDR1 LNHDA and CDR2 SQIVND (reference sequence). J lost 5 bases, V lost 8 bases, and 3 bases had no gene match. The chain's CDR3 is CASGTSGVDTQYF. The CDR3 nucleotides are TGTGCCAGTGGGACTAGCGGAGTAGATACGCAGTATTTT.

This chain connects TRBV19 to TRBJ1-5, with D tentatively TRBD1 (5 bases). Trimming removed 5 bases from V and 3 bases from J, with 14 bases in between. CDR1 and CDR2 (germline): LNHDA, SQIVND (reference sequence). This CDR3 has 15 residues. The CDR3 bases are TGTGCCAGTAGTTTCGTCGACAGAATCAATCAGCCCCAGCATTTT. It encodes CASSFVDRINQPQHF.

The V and J genes are TRBV7-2 and TRBJ2-3; possible D gene TRBD2, 5 bases. This CDR3 spans 16 amino acids. Trimming cost V 2 bases and J 0 bases, with 12 bases left between them. Germline V CDR1 and CDR2: SGHTA, FQGNSA. The CDR3 sequence is CASSLSLATSTDTQYF. The CDR3, as DNA: TGTGCCAGCAGCTTAAGTTTAGCGACTAGCACAGATACGCAGTATTTT. The full variable domain, completed using reference TRBV7-2 and TRBJ2-3, is GAGVSQSPSNKVTEKGKDVELRCDPISGHTALYWYRQSLGQGLEFLIYFQGNSAPDKSGLPSDRFSAERTGGSVSTLTIQRTQQEDSAVYLCASSLSLATSTDTQYFGPGTRLTVL.

This clone came up once. CDR3 amino acids: CASSFGTGAYEQYF. The CDR3 nucleotides are TGTGCCAGCAGCTTCGGGACAGGAGCCTACGAGCAGTACTTC. The chain joins TRBV11-2 to TRBJ2-7, with TRBD1 matching over 8 bases. Germline CDR1 SGHAT, CDR2 FQNNGV. Losses at the gene ends were 3 bases for V and 2 bases for J; bases not matched to a gene: 3. The CDR3 spans 14 residues.

For this clone: The same CDR3 is also encoded by other DNA sequences in this sample. This chain connects TRBV5-1 to TRBJ2-7; D remains unclear. The CDR3 spans 12 residues. In germline, CDR1 is SGHRS, CDR2 YFSETQ. The ends were cut back, 3 bases at V and 2 bases at J, with 6 bases in the middle. DNA for the CDR3: TGCGCCAGCAGCTCCGGACCCTACGAGCAGTACTTC. Its protein product is CASSSGPYEQYF.

The J gene is TRBJ1-2, the V gene TRBV30, with D possibly being TRBD1 (5 bases). Germline V CDR1 and CDR2: GTSNPN, SVGIG (reference sequence). The CDR3 runs to 12 residues. V gave up 0 bases and J gave up 8 bases, with 10 bases separating them. CDR3 sequence: CAWSVAQGGYTF. CDR3 DNA: TGTGCCTGGAGTGTCGCCCAGGGCGGCTACACCTTC.

Only one count was recorded for this clone. This rearrangement joins TRBV28 to TRBJ1-2; 10 bases line up with TRBD1. In germline, CDR1 is MDHEN, CDR2 SYDVKM. After removal of 6 bases from V and 13 bases from J, the junction contained 14 bases not matched to a gene. The CDR3 runs to 14 residues. The CDR3 DNA sequence: TGTGCCAGCAGAGCGACCGGGACAGGGGAGTTCAGCACCTTC. It is translated as CASRATGTGEFSTF.

The J gene is TRBJ1-2, the V gene TRBV5-1, with 9 bases identical to TRBD1. CDR3 length: 14 residues. Germline V gene data show CDR1 as SGHRS and CDR2 as YFSETQ. V was pared by 1 base and J by 4 bases, with 2 bases of the junction left unmatched. The CDR3 loop reads CASSLPTGGYGYTF. CDR3 DNA: TGCGCCAGCAGCTTGCCGACAGGGGGCTATGGCTACACCTTC.

This chain joins TRBV6-1 and TRBJ1-6; D is undetermined. This CDR3 contains 15 residues. Germline CDR1 reads MNHNS; CDR2 reads SASEGT. V lost 6 bases and J 6 bases, leaving 15 bases between the germline ends. The CDR3 bases are TGTGCCAGCAGACCCGACGCTTACAGTAATTCACCCCTCCACTTT. Translated, it gives CASRPDAYSNSPLHF.

The chain carries TRBV10-3 and TRBJ1-5; TRBD1 might be the D (5 bases). V gave up 5 bases and J gave up 0 bases, with 23 bases separating them. Per germline, CDR1 ENHRY and CDR2 SYGVKD. The CDR3 is made up of 19 amino acids. Here the CDR3 DNA reads TGTGCCATCAGTTCCGGCCGGGGGGGGACTGAGTATAGCAATCAGCCCCAGCATTTT. This encodes CAISSGRGGTEYSNQPQHF.

There are a few counts of this clone. The chain links TRBV4-3 to TRBJ2-5, with 7 bases identical to TRBD1. CDR1 LGHNA and CDR2 YSLEER come from the germline V gene. This CDR3 is built from 15 residues. V lost 4 bases to trimming and J lost 3 bases; unmatched junction nucleotides: 8. In DNA form, the CDR3 reads TGCGCCAGCAGCCGCCGCAGGGGGTCCGAAGAGACCCAGTACTTC. Protein sequence: CASSRRRGSEETQYF.

V and J are TRBV19 and TRBJ2-3; 7 positions match TRBD2. Germline V CDR1 and CDR2: LNHDA, SQIVND (reference sequence). This CDR3 region has 15 residues. J was trimmed by 1 base and V by 3 bases; bases with no gene match: 4. In nucleotides, the CDR3 is TGTGCCAGTAGTATCATGGGAGGGGGCACAGATACGCAGTATTTT. Protein product: CASSIMGGGTDTQYF.